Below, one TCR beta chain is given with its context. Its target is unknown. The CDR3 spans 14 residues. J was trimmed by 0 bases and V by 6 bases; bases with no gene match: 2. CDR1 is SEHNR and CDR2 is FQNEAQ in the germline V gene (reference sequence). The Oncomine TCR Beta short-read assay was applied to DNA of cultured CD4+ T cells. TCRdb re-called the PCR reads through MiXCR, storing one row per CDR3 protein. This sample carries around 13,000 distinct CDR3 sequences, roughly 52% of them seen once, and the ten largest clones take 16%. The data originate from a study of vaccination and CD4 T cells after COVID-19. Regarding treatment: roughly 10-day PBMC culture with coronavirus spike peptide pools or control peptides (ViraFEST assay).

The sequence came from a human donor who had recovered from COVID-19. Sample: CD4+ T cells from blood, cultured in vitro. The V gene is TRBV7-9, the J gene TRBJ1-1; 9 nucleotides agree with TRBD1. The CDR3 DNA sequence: TGTGCCAGCAGACAGGGGGCCATGAACACTGAAGCTTTCTTT. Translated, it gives CASRQGAMNTEAFF.